A single sample gave rise to the 20 T cell receptor beta chains below, sequenced in a study of T cells in Graves' hyperthyroidism and ophthalmopathy. Amplification yielded TCR beta CDR3 regions, with RNA transcripts as the source. In the first-round RT-PCR of the TCR CDR3, the HTBI primer set was used. TCRdb fed the multiplex PCR reads into MiXCR, producing one record per CDR3 protein. The table records under 300,000 distinct CDR3 sequences, about 15% of them present only once. Sequenced material: blood. These receptors were collected from a woman aged 40 to 50 with Graves' hyperthyroidism that later progressed to Graves' ophthalmopathy.

The J gene is TRBJ2-1, the V gene TRBV3-1; perhaps TRBD2 as D (5 bases). Germline V gene sequence: CDR1 LGHDT, CDR2 YNNKEL (reference sequence). The CDR3 is made up of 16 amino acids. V gave up 1 base and J gave up 7 bases, with 17 bases separating them. CDR3 loop: CASSQGRDPPRNEQFF. The DNA for the CDR3 is TGTGCCAGCAGCCAAGGCCGGGATCCCCCCCGGAATGAGCAGTTCTTC.

This clonotype was recorded at least ten times. The J gene is TRBJ2-1, the V gene TRBV28; D is unclear. This CDR3 contains 14 residues. Between the trimmed V and J ends, which lost 6 bases and 0 bases, there was a span of 9 bases. Germline V gives CDR1 MDHEN, CDR2 SYDVKM. The CDR3 loop reads CASRHGSSYNEQFF. The CDR3 region has the DNA TGTGCCAGCAGGCACGGTAGCTCCTACAATGAGCAGTTCTTC.

The rearrangement links TRBV30 to TRBJ1-1; 7 bases match TRBD1. The trim removed 6 bases at V and 0 bases at J, leaving 10 bases unmatched. This CDR3 is 15 amino acids long. Germline V lookup: CDR1 GTSNPN, CDR2 SVGIG (reference sequence). The CDR3, as DNA: TGTGCCTGTCCTGGGACAGATGCCCTGAACACTGAAGCTTTCTTT. Its protein is CACPGTDALNTEAFF.

Only a few counts were recorded for this clonotype. The chain has TRBV19 and TRBJ2-1; D gene unclear. Trimming shortened V by 3 bases and J by 1 base, and 10 bases separated the two germline ends. CDR3 size: 15 residues. Germline CDR1 and CDR2: LNHDA and SQIVND (reference sequence). CDR3 bases: TGTGCCAGTAGTATGGGCGGCGGTTCCTACAATGAGCAGTTCTTC. Protein sequence: CASSMGGGSYNEQFF.

This clonotype was counted ten times or more. J is TRBJ2-3 and V is TRBV28; 12 bases are shared with TRBD2. V lost 5 bases, J lost 4 bases, and 7 bases stayed unmatched. CDR1 and CDR2 from the germline V gene are MDHEN and SYDVKM. The CDR3 runs to 16 residues. The CDR3 is CASSPSSGREADTQYF. The CDR3, as DNA: TGTGCCAGCAGTCCCTCTAGCGGGAGGGAAGCAGATACGCAGTATTTT.

This clonotype was counted many times. The chain joins TRBV6-1 to TRBJ2-4; tentatively, D is TRBD1 or TRBD2 (6 bases each). The CDR3 extends over 16 amino acids. Trimming removed 2 bases from V and 3 bases from J, with 14 bases in between. CDR1 is MNHNS and CDR2 is SASEGT in the germline V gene. CDR3 nucleotides: TGTGCCAGCAGTGAATGGCAGGGGAGGAGCAAAAACATTCAGTACTTC. This codes for CASSEWQGRSKNIQYF.

The V call is TRBV4-1, the J call TRBJ2-7; 9 nucleotides agree with TRBD1. Trimming removed 2 bases from V and 3 bases from J; junction bases left unmatched: 5. There are 15 residues in the CDR3. Germline loops: CDR1 MGHRA, CDR2 YSYEKL. Here the CDR3 reads CASSQTAGQGYEQYF. CDR3 coding DNA: TGCGCCAGCAGCCAAACGGCGGGACAGGGCTACGAGCAGTACTTC.

There are many counts of this clonotype. This chain uses TRBV27 with TRBJ2-7, with D unclear. Trimming stripped 5 bases from V and 5 bases from J, with 22 bases between. Per germline, CDR1 MNHEY and CDR2 SMNVEV (reference sequence). The CDR3 loop spans 16 amino acids. CDR3 coding DNA: TGTGCCAGCAGTCCGAGAGTTGGCACAAAGGAAGACGAGCAGTACTTC. Protein product: CASSPRVGTKEDEQYF.

This clonotype was recorded many times. The chain combines TRBV11-2 with TRBJ2-5; 8 bases map to TRBD2. This CDR3 spans 14 amino acids. Losses at the gene ends were 6 bases for V and 5 bases for J; bases not matched to a gene: 8. Per the germline V gene, CDR1 is SGHAT and CDR2 is FQNNGV. The CDR3: CASSFREGRETQYF. CDR3 DNA sequence: TGTGCCAGCAGTTTTCGGGAGGGCCGTGAGACCCAGTACTTC.

A word on this clonotype: A read error may explain this, as a much larger clone is one base away. J is TRBJ2-5 and V is TRBV11-2, with D unresolved. V was cut by 8 bases and J by 3 bases, with 22 bases left in between. CDR1 and CDR2 (germline): SGHAT, FQNNGV. This CDR3 contains 16 residues. CDR3 in DNA: TGTGCCAGCCGGAGTATGGAGAGCGCCGTTGAAGAGACCCAGTACTTC. Its translation is CASRSMESAVEETQYF.

This clonotype was observed many times. The V gene is TRBV20-1, the J gene TRBJ2-1, with TRBD1 identical over 9 bases. The CDR3 is 13 residues long. With 6 bases clipped from V and 5 bases from J, the junction kept 5 bases outside the gene matches. Germline loops: CDR1 DFQATT, CDR2 SNEGSKA (reference sequence). This chain's CDR3 is CSASGQGNNEQFF. CDR3 nucleotides: TGCAGTGCCTCGGGACAGGGCAACAATGAGCAGTTCTTC.

This clonotype was picked up one time. At one boundary the junction diverges from the germline segment, which might be a read error. The chain joins TRBV6-5 to TRBJ1-1; possibly TRBD1 for D (5 bases). This CDR3 region has 15 residues. In germline, CDR1 is MNHEY, CDR2 SVGAGI. In DNA form, the CDR3 reads TGTGCCAGCAGTTACTCGTCGTGGGGGAAGACTGAAGCCTTCTTT. This translates into CASSYSSWGKTEAFF.

To note about this clonotype: Since a much larger clone is just one base distant, this may be a read error. The rearrangement joins TRBV27 to TRBJ1-6; maybe TRBD1 (5 bases). With 3 bases removed from V and 11 bases from J, the gap between germline ends came to 14 bases. The CDR3 totals 14 residues. CDR1 is MNHEY and CDR2 is SMNVEV in the germline V gene (reference sequence). The DNA of the CDR3 is TGTGCCAGCAGTTTCCGACAGCCACAGACACCCCTCCACTTT. Residues: CASSFRQPQTPLHF.

This clonotype turned up a few times. The V and J genes are TRBV9 and TRBJ2-6, with 8 bases lining up with TRBD2. The junction had 13 bases not matched to a gene; V was cut back by 4 bases and J by 1 base. This CDR3 region has 19 residues. Germline CDR1 SGDLS, CDR2 YYNGEE. This CDR3 reads CASSPHPGTSLSGANVLTF. As DNA, the CDR3 is TGTGCCAGCAGCCCCCACCCAGGGACTAGTCTTTCTGGGGCCAACGTCCTGACTTTC.

This clonotype has a count of ten or more. This chain links TRBV20-1 with TRBJ2-7; D is unclear. Germline V gives CDR1 DFQATT, CDR2 SNEGSKA (reference sequence). Trimming stripped 3 bases from V and 7 bases from J, with 10 bases between. The CDR3 totals 11 residues. The CDR3 coding sequence is TGCAGTGCTAGCCTTACGAGGGAGCAGTACTTC. Its protein product is CSASLTREQYF.

The genes are TRBV2 and TRBJ2-4, with D possibly being TRBD2 (6 bases). The V end was cut by 8 bases, the J end by 14 bases, with 10 bases between. CDR1 SNHLY and CDR2 FYNNEI come from the germline V gene. The CDR3 consists of 9 residues. The CDR3 region has the DNA TGTGCCAGCGGACTACCGGAGTACTTC. Its protein product is CASGLPEYF.

In this sample, this clonotype turned up many times. The chain joins TRBV12-3 or TRBV12-4 to TRBJ1-1, with D perhaps TRBD1 (5 bases). V shed 6 bases and J shed 1 base, with 15 bases lying between them. The CDR3 has 15 amino acids. The CDR3 loop reads CASSAGGGENTEAFF. The CDR3 DNA reads TGTGCCAGCAGCGCCGGGGGGGGGGAGAACACTGAAGCTTTCTTT.

This clonotype was recorded many times. DNA of the CDR3: TGTGCCAGCAGCAGATCCGGGACTCCAGAGACCCAGTACTTC. It encodes CASSRSGTPETQYF. The chain uses TRBV7-9 and TRBJ2-5; perhaps TRBD2 as D (6 bases). V lost 5 bases and J lost 4, with 14 bases in between. Germline V CDR1 and CDR2: SEHNR, FQNEAQ (reference sequence). The CDR3 sequence is 14 residues long.

This clonotype was seen ten or more times. The V gene is TRBV5-1, the J gene TRBJ2-3, with TRBD2 matching over 11 bases. Trimming at V came to 4 bases and at J to 3 bases, leaving 7 bases not matched to a gene. Germline values: CDR1 SGHRS, CDR2 YFSETQ. The CDR3 is made up of 16 amino acids. CDR3 amino acids: CASSTQLAGETDTQYF. CDR3 nucleotides: TGCGCCAGCAGCACGCAACTAGCGGGAGAGACAGATACGCAGTATTTT.

This clonotype was counted ten times or more. This sequence joins TRBV15 and TRBJ2-1; 7 bases align to TRBD2. The CDR3 length is 13 residues. Germline loops: CDR1 LNHNV, CDR2 YYDKDF (reference sequence). Trimming at V came to 0 bases and at J to 12 bases, leaving 5 bases not matched to a gene. In DNA form, the CDR3 reads TGTGCCACCAGCAGAGATTTGGCGGGAGCGCAGTTCTTC. Residues: CATSRDLAGAQFF.